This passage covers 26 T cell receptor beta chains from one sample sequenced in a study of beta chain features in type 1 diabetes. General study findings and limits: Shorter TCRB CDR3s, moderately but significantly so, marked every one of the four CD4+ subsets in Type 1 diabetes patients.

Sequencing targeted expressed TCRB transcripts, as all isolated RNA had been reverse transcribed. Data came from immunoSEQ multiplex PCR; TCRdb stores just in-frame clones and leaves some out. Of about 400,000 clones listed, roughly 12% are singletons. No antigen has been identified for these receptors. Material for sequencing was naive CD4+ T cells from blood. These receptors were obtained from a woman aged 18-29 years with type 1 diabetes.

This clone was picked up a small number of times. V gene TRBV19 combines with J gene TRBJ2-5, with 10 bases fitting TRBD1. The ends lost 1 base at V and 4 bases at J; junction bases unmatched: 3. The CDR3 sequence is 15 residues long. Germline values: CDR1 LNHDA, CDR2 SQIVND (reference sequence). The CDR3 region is CASSIGTGGSETQYF. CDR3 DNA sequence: TGTGCCAGTAGTATAGGGACAGGGGGATCAGAGACCCAGTACTTC.

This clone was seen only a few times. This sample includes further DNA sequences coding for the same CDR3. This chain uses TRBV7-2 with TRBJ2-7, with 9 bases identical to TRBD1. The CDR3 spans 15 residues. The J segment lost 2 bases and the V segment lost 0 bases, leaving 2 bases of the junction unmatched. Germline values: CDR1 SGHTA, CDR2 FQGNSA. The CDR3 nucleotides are TGTGCCAGCAGCTTAGCCGGGACAGGGACCTACGAGCAGTACTTC. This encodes CASSLAGTGTYEQYF.

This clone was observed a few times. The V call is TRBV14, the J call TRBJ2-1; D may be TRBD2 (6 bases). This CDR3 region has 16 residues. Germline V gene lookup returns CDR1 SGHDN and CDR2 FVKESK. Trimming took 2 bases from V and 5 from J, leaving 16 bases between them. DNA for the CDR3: TGTGCCAGCAGCCAACCCGGGACGGGGGATAACAATGAGCAGTTCTTC. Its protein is CASSQPGTGDNNEQFF.

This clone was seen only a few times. The CDR3 here is CASSLASGGAHEQFF. CDR3 DNA: TGTGCCAGCAGCTTAGCTAGCGGGGGGGCGCATGAGCAGTTCTTC. The chain employs TRBV7-2 and TRBJ2-1; 11 bases map to TRBD2. Trimming cost V 0 bases and J 8 bases; bases outside gene matches: 3. Germline-derived CDR1 and CDR2 are SGHTA and FQGNSA. The CDR3 consists of 15 residues.

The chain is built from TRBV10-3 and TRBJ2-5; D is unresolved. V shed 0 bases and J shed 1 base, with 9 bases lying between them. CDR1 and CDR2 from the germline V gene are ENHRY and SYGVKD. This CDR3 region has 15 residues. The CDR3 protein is CAISESPAGQETQYF. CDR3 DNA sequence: TGTGCCATCAGTGAGTCTCCGGCAGGCCAAGAGACCCAGTACTTC.

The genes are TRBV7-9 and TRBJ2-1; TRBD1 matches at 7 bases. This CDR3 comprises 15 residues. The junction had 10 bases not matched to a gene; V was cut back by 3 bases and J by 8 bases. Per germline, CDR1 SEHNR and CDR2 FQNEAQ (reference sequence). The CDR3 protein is CASSFTGDGGDEQFF. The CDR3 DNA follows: TGTGCCAGCAGCTTCACAGGGGACGGTGGCGATGAGCAGTTCTTC.

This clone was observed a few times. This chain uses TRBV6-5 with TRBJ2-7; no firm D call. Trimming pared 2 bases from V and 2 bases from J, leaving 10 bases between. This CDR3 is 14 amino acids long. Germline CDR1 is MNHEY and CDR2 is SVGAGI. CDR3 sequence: CASSYNDRAYEQYF. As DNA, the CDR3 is TGTGCCAGCAGTTACAACGACCGGGCCTACGAGCAGTACTTC.

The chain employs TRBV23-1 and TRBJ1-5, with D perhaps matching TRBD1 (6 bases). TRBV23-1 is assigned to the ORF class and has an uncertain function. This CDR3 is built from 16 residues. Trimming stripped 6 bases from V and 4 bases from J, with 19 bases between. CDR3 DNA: TGCGCCAGCAGGCCACGGGGGGCGGACCCTAATCAGCCCCAGCATTTT. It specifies CASRPRGADPNQPQHF.

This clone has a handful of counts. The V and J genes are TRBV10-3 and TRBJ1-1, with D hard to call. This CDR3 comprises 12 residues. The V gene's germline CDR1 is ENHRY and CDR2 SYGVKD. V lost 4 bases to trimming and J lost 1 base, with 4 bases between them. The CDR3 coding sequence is TGTGCCATCAGTGCCCGGAACACTGAAGCTTTCTTT. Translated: CAISARNTEAFF.

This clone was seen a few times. In nucleotides, the CDR3 is TGTGCCAGCTCACCGGGACTAGCGGGGGCTGAGCAGTTCTTC. This encodes CASSPGLAGAEQFF. J is TRBJ2-1 and V is TRBV18; TRBD2 matches at 14 bases. CDR1 KGHSH and CDR2 LQKENI come from the germline V gene. CDR3 size: 14 residues. The V segment lost 3 bases and the J segment 9 bases; nucleotides outside the gene matches: 1. Full variable domain (outside the CDR3, taken from reference TRBV18 and TRBJ2-1): NAGVMQNPRHLVRRRGQEARLRCSPMKGHSHVYWYRQLPEEGLKFMVYLQKENIIDESGMPKERFSAEFPKEGPSILRIQQVVRGDSAAYFCASSPGLAGAEQFFGPGTRLTVL.

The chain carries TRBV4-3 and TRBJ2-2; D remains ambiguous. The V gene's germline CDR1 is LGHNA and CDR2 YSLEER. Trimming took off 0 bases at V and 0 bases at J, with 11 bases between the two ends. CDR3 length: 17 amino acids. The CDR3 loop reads CASSQETAAANTGELFF. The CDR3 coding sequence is TGCGCCAGCAGCCAAGAAACCGCGGCGGCGAACACCGGGGAGCTGTTTTTT.

CDR3 loop: CASSQLTGYNEQFF. The CDR3 DNA reads TGCGCCAGCAGCCAACTGACAGGATACAATGAGCAGTTCTTC. This chain links TRBV4-3 with TRBJ2-1; weak D call: TRBD1 (6 bases). This CDR3 spans 14 amino acids. Per the germline V gene, CDR1 is LGHNA and CDR2 is YSLEER. V gave up 2 bases and J gave up 4 bases, with 9 bases separating them.

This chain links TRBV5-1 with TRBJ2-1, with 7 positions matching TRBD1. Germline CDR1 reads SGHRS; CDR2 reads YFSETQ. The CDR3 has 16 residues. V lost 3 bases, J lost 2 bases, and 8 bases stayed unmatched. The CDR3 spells CASSSTDRSAYNEQFF. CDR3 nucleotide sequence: TGCGCCAGCAGCTCCACGGACAGGAGCGCCTACAATGAGCAGTTCTTC.

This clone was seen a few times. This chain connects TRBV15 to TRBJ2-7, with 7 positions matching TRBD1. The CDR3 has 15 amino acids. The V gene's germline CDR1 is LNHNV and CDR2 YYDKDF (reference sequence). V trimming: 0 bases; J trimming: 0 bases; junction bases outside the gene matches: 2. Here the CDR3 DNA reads TGTGCCACCAGCAGAGAAGGGGGCGGCTCCTACGAGCAGTACTTC. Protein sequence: CATSREGGGSYEQYF.

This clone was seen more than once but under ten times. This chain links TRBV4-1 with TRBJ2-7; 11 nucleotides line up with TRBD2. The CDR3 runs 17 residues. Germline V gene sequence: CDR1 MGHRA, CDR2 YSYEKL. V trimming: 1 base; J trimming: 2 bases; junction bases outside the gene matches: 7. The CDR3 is CASSQGTGLAEPYEQYF. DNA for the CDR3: TGCGCCAGCAGCCAAGGGACGGGACTAGCGGAACCCTACGAGCAGTACTTC.

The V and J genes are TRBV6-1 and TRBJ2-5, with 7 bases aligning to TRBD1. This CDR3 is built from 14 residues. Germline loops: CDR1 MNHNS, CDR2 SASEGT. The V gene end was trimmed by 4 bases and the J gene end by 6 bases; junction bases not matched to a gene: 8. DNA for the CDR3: TGTGCCAGCAGTGTCTTACAGGGGCCTCAGACCCAGTACTTC. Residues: CASSVLQGPQTQYF.

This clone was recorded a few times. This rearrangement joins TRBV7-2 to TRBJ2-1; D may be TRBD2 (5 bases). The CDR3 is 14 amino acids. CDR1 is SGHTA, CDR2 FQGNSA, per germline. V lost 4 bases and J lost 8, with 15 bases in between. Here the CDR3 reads CASSSRGLSHEQFF. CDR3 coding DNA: TGTGCCAGCAGCTCTAGAGGGTTATCCCATGAGCAGTTCTTC.

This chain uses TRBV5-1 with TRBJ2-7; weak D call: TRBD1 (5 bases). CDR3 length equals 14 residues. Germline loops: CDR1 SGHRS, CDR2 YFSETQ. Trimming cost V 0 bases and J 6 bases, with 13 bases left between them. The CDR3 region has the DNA TGCGCCAGCAGCTTGGGGGGCAGCTTGATCGAGCAGTACTTC. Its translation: CASSLGGSLIEQYF.

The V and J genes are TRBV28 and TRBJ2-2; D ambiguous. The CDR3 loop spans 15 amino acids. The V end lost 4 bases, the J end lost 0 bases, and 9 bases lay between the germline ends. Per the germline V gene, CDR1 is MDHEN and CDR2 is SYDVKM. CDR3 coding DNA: TGTGCCAGCAGTTCCCACACCCCGAACACCGGGGAGCTGTTTTTT. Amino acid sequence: CASSSHTPNTGELFF.

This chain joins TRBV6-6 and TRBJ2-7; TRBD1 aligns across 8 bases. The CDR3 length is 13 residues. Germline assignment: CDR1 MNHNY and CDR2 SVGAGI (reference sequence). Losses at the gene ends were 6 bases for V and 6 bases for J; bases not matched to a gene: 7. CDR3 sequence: CASSDRGSGEQYF. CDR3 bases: TGTGCCAGCAGCGACAGGGGTTCGGGCGAGCAGTACTTC.

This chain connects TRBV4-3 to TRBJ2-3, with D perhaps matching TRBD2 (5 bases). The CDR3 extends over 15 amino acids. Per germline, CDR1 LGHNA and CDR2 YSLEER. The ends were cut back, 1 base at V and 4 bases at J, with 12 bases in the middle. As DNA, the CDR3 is TGCGCCAGCAGCCAAGTTGCTCGGGATTCAGATACGCAGTATTTT. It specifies CASSQVARDSDTQYF.

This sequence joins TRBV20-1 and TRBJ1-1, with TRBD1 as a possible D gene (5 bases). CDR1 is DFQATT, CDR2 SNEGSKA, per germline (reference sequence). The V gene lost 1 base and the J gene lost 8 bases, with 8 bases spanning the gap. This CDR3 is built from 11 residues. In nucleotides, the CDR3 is TGCAGTGCTAGAGGCCAGGGAGAAGCTTTCTTT. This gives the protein CSARGQGEAFF.

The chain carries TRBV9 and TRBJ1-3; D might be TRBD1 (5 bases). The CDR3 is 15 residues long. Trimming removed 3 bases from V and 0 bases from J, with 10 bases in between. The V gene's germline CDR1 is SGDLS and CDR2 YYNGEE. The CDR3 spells CASSDTGSSGNTIYF. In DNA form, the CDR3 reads TGTGCCAGCAGCGATACAGGCTCCTCTGGAAACACCATATATTTT.

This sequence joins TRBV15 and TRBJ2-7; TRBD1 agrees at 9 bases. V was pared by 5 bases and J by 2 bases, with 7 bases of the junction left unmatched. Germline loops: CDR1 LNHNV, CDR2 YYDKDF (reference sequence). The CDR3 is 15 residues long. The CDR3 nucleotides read TGTGCCACCAGCCGAATACAGGGGGCCCCCTACGAGCAGTACTTC. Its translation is CATSRIQGAPYEQYF. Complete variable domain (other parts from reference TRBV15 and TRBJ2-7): DAMVIQNPRYQVTQFGKPVTLSCSQTLNHNVMYWYQQKSSQAPKLLFHYYDKDFNNEADTPDNFQSRRPNTSFCFLDIRSPGLGDTAMYLCATSRIQGAPYEQYFGPGTRLTVT.

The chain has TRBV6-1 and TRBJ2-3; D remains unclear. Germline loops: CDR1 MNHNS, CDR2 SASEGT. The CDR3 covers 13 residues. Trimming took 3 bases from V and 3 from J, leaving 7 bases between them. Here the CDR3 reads CASSDPLTDTQYF. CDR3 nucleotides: TGTGCCAGCAGTGATCCCTTAACAGATACGCAGTATTTT.

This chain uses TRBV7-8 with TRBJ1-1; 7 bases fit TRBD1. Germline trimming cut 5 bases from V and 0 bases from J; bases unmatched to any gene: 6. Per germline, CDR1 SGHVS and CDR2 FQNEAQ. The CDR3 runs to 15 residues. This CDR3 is CASSLTGALNTEAFF. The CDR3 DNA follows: TGTGCCAGCAGCCTAACAGGGGCCCTGAACACTGAAGCTTTCTTT.